This TCR beta chain was sequenced during a study of response to subunit inactivated influenza vaccine (dated by TCRdb to the late 2010s). At the level of the whole study: Deep quantitative profiling of the T cell receptor repertoire was used in the study to follow responses to a trivalent subunit inactivated influenza vaccine. Study-wide conclusions, independent of this receptor: The authors proposed that each seasonal influenza vaccination may bring in only a limited number of new T cells.

The library was built by means of RT-PCR. The instrument given in TCRdb is Illumina HiSeq 2500. TCRdb redid the processing of the public reads, applying fastp at Q25 and MiXCR, and retained in-frame beta chains. Rows are combined by CDR3 protein, so each entry shows the most common genes and DNA. In this sample the table shows roughly 290,000 distinct CDR3 sequences, 20% to 25% of which occur a single time. The biggest ten clones account for roughly 10% of the sample. The germline V gene supplies CDR1 SGHRS and CDR2 YFSETQ. The cysteine opens and the phenylalanine closes a CDR3 of 13 amino acids. The kept DNA is CDR3 alone, 39 bases in frame from the first base. Between the V and J ends, shortened by 5 bases and 9 bases respectively, the junction contains 15 bases. A word on this clonotype: Its antigen target is currently unknown. No much larger clonotype is one base removed from it; base qualities were not supplied.

This sequence uses TRBV5-1 and TRBJ2-1; TRBD2 is possibly the D segment (5 matching bases). This TCR came from a man aged 50 to 75 who received an inactivated influenza vaccine. Donor details come from another sample of the same person, matched by shared clones. Source: PBMCs from blood, taken about 19 months after vaccination. The CDR3 region reads CASREEALGEQFF. The DNA reads as follows: TGCGCCAGCAGGGAGGAAGCTTTGGGTGAGCAGTTCTTC.